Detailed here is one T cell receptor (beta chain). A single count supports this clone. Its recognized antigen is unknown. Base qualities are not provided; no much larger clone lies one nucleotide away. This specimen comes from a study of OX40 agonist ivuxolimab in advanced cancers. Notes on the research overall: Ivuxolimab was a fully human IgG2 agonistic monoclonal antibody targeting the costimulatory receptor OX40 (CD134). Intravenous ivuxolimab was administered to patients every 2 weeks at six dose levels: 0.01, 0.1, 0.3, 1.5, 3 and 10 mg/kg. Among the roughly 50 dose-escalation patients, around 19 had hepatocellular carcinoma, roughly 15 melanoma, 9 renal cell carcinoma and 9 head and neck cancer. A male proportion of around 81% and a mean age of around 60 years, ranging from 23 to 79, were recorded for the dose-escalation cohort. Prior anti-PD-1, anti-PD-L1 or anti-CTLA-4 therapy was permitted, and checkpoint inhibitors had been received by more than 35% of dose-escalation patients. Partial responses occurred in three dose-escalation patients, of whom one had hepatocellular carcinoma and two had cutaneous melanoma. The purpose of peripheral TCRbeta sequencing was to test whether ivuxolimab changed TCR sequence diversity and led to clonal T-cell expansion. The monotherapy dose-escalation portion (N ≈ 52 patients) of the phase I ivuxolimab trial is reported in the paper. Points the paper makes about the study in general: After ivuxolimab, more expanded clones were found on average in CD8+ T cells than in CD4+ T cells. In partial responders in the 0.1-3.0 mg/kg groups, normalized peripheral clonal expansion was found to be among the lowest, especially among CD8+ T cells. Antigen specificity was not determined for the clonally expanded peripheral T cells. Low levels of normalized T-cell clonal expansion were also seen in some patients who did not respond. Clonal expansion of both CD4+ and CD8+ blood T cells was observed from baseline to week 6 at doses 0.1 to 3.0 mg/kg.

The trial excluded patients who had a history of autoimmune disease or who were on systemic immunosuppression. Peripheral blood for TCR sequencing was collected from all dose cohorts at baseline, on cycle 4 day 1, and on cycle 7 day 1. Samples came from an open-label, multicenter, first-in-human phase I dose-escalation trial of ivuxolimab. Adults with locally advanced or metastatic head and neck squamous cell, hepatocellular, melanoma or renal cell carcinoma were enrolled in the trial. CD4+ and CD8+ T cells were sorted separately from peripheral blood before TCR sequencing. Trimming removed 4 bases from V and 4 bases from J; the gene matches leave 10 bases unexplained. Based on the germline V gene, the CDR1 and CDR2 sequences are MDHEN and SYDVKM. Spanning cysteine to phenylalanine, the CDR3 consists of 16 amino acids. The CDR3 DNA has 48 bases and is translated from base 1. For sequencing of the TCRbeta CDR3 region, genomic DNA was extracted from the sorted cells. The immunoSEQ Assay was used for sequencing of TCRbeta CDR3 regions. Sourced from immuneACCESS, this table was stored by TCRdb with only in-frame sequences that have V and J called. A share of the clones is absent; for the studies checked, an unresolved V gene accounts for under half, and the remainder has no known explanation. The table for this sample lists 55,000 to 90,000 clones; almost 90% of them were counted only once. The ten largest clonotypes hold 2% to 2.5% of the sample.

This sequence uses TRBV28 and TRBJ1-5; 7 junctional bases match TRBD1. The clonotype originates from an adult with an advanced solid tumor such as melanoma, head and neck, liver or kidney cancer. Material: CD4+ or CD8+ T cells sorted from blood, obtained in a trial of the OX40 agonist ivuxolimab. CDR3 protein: CASSSETGSLNQPQHF. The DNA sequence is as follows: TGTGCCAGCAGTTCTGAGACAGGGTCACTTAATCAGCCCCAGCATTTT.